A single sample is the source of the 3 T cell receptor beta chains below, sequenced in a study of brain T cells in children with intractable seizures. Sequencing used immunoSEQ multiplex PCR; TCRdb keeps in-frame clones, though not all of them. The sample yields 60,000 to 65,000 clones, approximately 95% seen once. The sample was peripheral blood, taken at surgery. The receptor set was obtained from a boy younger than two with focal cortical dysplasia and intractable seizures.

The chain employs TRBV4-1 and TRBJ2-7, with 10 nucleotides matching TRBD1. CDR3 size: 12 residues. The J segment lost 6 bases and the V segment lost 4 bases, leaving 0 bases of the junction unmatched. Germline CDR1 is MGHRA and CDR2 is YSYEKL. As DNA, the CDR3 is TGCGCCAGCAGCCGGACAGGGGGCGAGCAGTACTTC. Translated, it gives CASSRTGGEQYF.

CDR3 sequence (DNA): TGTGCCAGCAGCATCGGAGCGGGGGGGCCGGAGACCCAGTACTTC. Translated, it gives CASSIGAGGPETQYF. This chain uses TRBV6-2 or TRBV6-3 with TRBJ2-5, with TRBD2 matching over 10 bases. Per the germline V gene, CDR1 is MNHEY and CDR2 is SVGEGT. CDR3 size: 15 residues. Losses at the gene ends were 6 bases for V and 5 bases for J; bases not matched to a gene: 9.

This clone appeared a single time. J is TRBJ2-7 and V is TRBV6-2 or TRBV6-3; 7 nucleotides align to TRBD2. This CDR3 spans 19 amino acids. The germline gives CDR1 MNHEY, CDR2 SVGEGT. V lost 1 base and J lost 4; bases outside the gene matches: 19. CDR3: CASSYWYFGRLADSYEQYF. The DNA of the CDR3 is TGTGCCAGCAGTTACTGGTATTTCGGGCGGCTAGCGGATTCGTACGAGCAGTACTTC.